This T cell receptor beta chain was documented in a study of cytomegalovirus exposure and HLA in healthy donors. Primers for the PCR totalled 60 Vbeta and 13 Jbeta. Sequencing used immunoSEQ multiplex PCR; TCRdb keeps in-frame clones, though not all of them. The repertoire holds roughly 200,000 clones, with roughly 78% as singletons. The sequenced sample consisted of PBMCs. The TCR originated in a boy under 18 in good health and CMV-seronegative.

The CDR3 sequence: CASSRQAIYLLEKYF. The CDR3, as DNA: TGTGCCAGCAGCCGACAGGCGATATACCTTCTAGAAAAGTACTTC. This chain links TRBV5-6 with TRBJ2-5; D is perhaps TRBD1 (6 bases). Trimming took 4 bases from V and 12 from J, leaving 25 bases between them. CDR1 is SGHDT, CDR2 YYEEEE, per germline. CDR3 length: 15 amino acids.